These 8 T cell receptor beta chains were all obtained from the same sample, sequenced in a study of technical replicates of blood from a handful of donors. Sequenced by immunoSEQ multiplex PCR; TCRdb stores in-frame clones only, minus some. This table has tens of thousands of clones, around 94% appearing once. The sample was T cells isolated from PBMCs. The receptors here all came from a human donor in good health.

V usage is TRBV6-6 and J usage is TRBJ2-5, with 7 bases fitting TRBD1. V shed 4 bases, J shed 2 bases, and the junction held 4 bases outside the gene matches. The CDR3 spans 14 residues. Germline assignment: CDR1 MNHNY and CDR2 SVGAGI (reference sequence). The CDR3 DNA sequence: TGTGCCAGCAGTTCAGGGGGAGCTCAAGAGACCCAGTACTTC. Protein sequence: CASSSGGAQETQYF.

V usage is TRBV4-1 and J usage is TRBJ2-2, with D uncertain. Looked up from germline, CDR1 is MGHRA and CDR2 is YSYEKL. Trimming removed 7 bases at V and 3 bases at J, with 6 bases between. The CDR3 runs to 12 residues. CDR3 in DNA: TGCGCCAGCACGAGTTACACCGGGGAGCTGTTTTTT. Its protein is CASTSYTGELFF.

The chain is built from TRBV11-2 and TRBJ2-3; TRBD2 matches at 14 bases. The V gene end was trimmed by 5 bases and the J gene end by 3 bases; junction bases not matched to a gene: 13. The CDR3 spans 19 residues. The germline V gene encodes CDR1 SGHAT and CDR2 FQNNGV. This chain's CDR3 is CASSVGTSGGSTATDTQYF. CDR3 sequence (DNA): TGTGCCAGCAGCGTTGGGACTAGCGGGGGAAGTACGGCTACAGATACGCAGTATTTT. The variable domain in full, completed from reference TRBV11-2 and TRBJ2-3, reads EAGVAQSPRYKIIEKRQSVAFWCNPISGHATLYWYQQILGQGPKLLIQFQNNGVVDDSQLPKDRFSAERLKGVDSTLKIQPAKLEDSAVYLCASSVGTSGGSTATDTQYFGPGTRLTVL.

This chain joins TRBV6-1 and TRBJ2-1; TRBD2 agrees at 8 bases. The length of the CDR3 is 16 residues. CDR1 and CDR2 (germline): MNHNS, SASEGT. Trimming cost V 2 bases and J 3 bases; bases outside gene matches: 6. The DNA for the CDR3 is TGTGCCAGCAGTGAATGGGCTAGCGGGTTCTACAATGAGCAGTTCTTC. Its translation: CASSEWASGFYNEQFF.

The CDR3 region is CASSFLEGQQYF. In nucleotides, the CDR3 is TGTGCCAGCAGTTTTTTGGAGGGCCAGCAGTATTTT. The chain is built from TRBV28 and TRBJ2-3; possibly TRBD2 for D (6 bases). The V end lost 3 bases, the J end lost 11 bases, and 12 bases lay between the germline ends. Germline lookup yields CDR1 MDHEN and CDR2 SYDVKM. The CDR3 totals 12 residues.

The rearrangement joins TRBV19 to TRBJ1-4, with 10 nucleotides matching TRBD1. This CDR3 is 18 amino acids long. The junction had 13 bases not matched to a gene; V was cut back by 1 base and J by 8 bases. In germline, CDR1 is LNHDA, CDR2 SQIVND (reference sequence). As DNA, the CDR3 is TGTGCCAGTAGTATAGTAGCGACAGGGGGCGGAGTAGGGGAAAAACTGTTTTTT. Residues: CASSIVATGGGVGEKLFF.

The chain uses TRBV4-1 and TRBJ2-5; TRBD1 matches at 9 bases. The CDR3 loop spans 14 amino acids. CDR1 and CDR2 from the germline V gene are MGHRA and YSYEKL. With 5 bases clipped from V and 3 bases from J, the junction kept 4 bases outside the gene matches. The CDR3 sequence: CASSVRQGEETQYF. CDR3 nucleotide sequence: TGCGCCAGCAGCGTACGACAGGGGGAAGAGACCCAGTACTTC.

V usage is TRBV28 and J usage is TRBJ1-2; no reliable D call. V dropped 3 bases and J dropped 0 bases, with 11 bases sitting between them. The CDR3 sequence is 15 residues long. Germline V CDR1 and CDR2: MDHEN, SYDVKM. The CDR3 is CASSFSREPNYGYTF. The CDR3 nucleotides read TGTGCCAGCAGTTTCTCCCGGGAGCCTAACTATGGCTACACCTTC.